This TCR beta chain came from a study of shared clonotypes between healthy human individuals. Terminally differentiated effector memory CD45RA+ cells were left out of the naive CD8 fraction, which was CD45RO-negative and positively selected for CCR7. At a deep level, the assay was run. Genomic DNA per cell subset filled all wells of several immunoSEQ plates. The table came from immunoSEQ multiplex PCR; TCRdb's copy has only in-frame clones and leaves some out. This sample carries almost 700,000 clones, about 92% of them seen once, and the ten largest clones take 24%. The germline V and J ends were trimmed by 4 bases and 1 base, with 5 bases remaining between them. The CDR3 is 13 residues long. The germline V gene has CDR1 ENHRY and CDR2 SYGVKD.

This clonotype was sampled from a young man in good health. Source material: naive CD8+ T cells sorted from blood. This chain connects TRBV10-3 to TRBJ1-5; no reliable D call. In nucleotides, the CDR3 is TGTGCCATCAGTGTGAGCAGCAATCAGCCCCAGCATTTT. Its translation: CAISVSSNQPQHF.